The clone carrying this TCR beta chain occurred a few times. V lost 5 bases and J 5 bases, leaving 10 bases between the germline ends. The germline V gene encodes CDR1 SEHNR and CDR2 FQNEAQ (reference sequence). CDR3 length: 12 amino acids. Genomic DNA acted as the template from which TCR beta VDJ combination and CDR3 sequence profiling were carried out. Via MiXCR, TCRdb re-called the reads, giving one row per CDR3 protein. This sample has around 50,000 distinct CDR3 sequences, with approximately 54% found just once. By flow cytometry, patients selected for sequencing had shown an expansion of CD8+CD57+ cells. These data are taken from a study of CD8+CD57+ T cells in acquired aplastic anemia.

This TCR was sampled from a human donor with aplastic anemia. The J gene is TRBJ2-7, the V gene TRBV7-9, with a possible D match to TRBD2 (5 bases). The source material was sorted CD4+, CD8+, or CD8+CD57+ T cells (not recorded which) from PBMCs. In DNA, the CDR3 is TGTGCCAGCAGCCGACCGGGGAACGAGCAGTACTTC. This codes for CASSRPGNEQYF.